This T cell receptor (beta chain) was identified during a study of T cell responses to AZD1222 COVID-19 vaccine. Assay used: immunoSEQ multiplex PCR; TCRdb lists only in-frame clones, some missing. The sample includes roughly 130,000 clones, over 75% seen only once; the top ten take under 2%. This clone has a handful of counts. With V trimmed by 4 bases and J by 0 bases, 9 bases remained unmatched. CDR1 and CDR2 from the germline V gene are KGHDR and SFDVKD. The CDR3 is 17 residues long. The J gene is TRBJ1-2, the V gene TRBV24-1; the match to TRBD1 covers 8 bases. Here the sequenced sample was peripheral blood, taken on day 0 of AZD1222 vaccination. This receptor was taken from an adult in good health. Here the CDR3 reads CATSDRAGGRANYGYTF. For the CDR3, the DNA is TGTGCCACCAGTGACCGGGCAGGGGGCCGGGCTAACTATGGCTACACCTTC.